This T cell receptor (beta chain) was sequenced in a study of blood T cell repertoires in COVID-19. Study-level information: Some COVID-19 samples were acute and others convalescent; all came from the United States, Italy and Spain.

In the study's own analysis: Estimates of nucleated cell counts were drawn from the amplification of reference gene primers. Sequencing used immunoSEQ multiplex PCR; TCRdb keeps in-frame clones, though not all of them. V, J and clone size reflect that table, while D and trimming were determined from the DNA. Of some 530,000 clones in the sample, over 75% are singletons; the top ten hold roughly 3.1%. This clone appeared a few times. The germline gives CDR1 MDHEN, CDR2 SYDVKM. The CDR3 is made up of 13 amino acids. Germline trimming cut 9 bases from V and 7 bases from J; bases unmatched to any gene: 10.

The source material was peripheral blood. This chain connects TRBV28 to TRBJ2-7; 9 bases map to TRBD1. The TCR was taken from a human donor in a cohort sampled during active COVID-19. CDR3 protein: CASKTGGSREQYF. The CDR3 DNA sequence: TGTGCCAGTAAGACAGGGGGTAGTAGGGAGCAGTACTTC.